The sequence of this T cell receptor beta chain was determined in a study of T cell responses to AZD1222 COVID-19 vaccine. In germline, CDR1 is MNHEY, CDR2 SVGAGI. The V end lost 6 bases, the J end lost 6 bases, and 12 bases lay between the germline ends. This CDR3 is 13 amino acids long. For this clone: The antigen is undetermined.

TCRdb keeps only in-frame clones here, not all; method: immunoSEQ multiplex PCR. The sample lists about 97,000 clones; about nine tenths were seen once. Study results and limitations: Once two AZD1222 doses were given, Spike-specific TCR breadth and depth went up. The donor group comprised mostly white British people and more females; the analysis possibly underestimated clonal diversity. There were repertoire samples only from the period after the peak T cell response. Only 5 or 6 people who got AZD1222 tested seropositive at baseline.

The sequence was obtained from an adult in good health. This chain links TRBV6-5 with TRBJ1-3, with D tentatively TRBD1 (6 bases). The starting material was peripheral blood, obtained on day 0 of AZD1222 vaccination. The CDR3 here is CASSLDRENTIYF. For the CDR3, the DNA is TGTGCCAGCAGCCTGGACAGAGAAAACACCATATATTTT.